This TCR beta chain was found in a study of cytomegalovirus exposure and HLA in healthy donors. Overall study: The roughly 110 validation repertoires were produced on the same platform as the 670 or so repertoires of the first cohort. This was reported in a later analysis.

Measured with immunoSEQ multiplex PCR; TCRdb has only the in-frame clones, and not every one. The data show about 120,000 clones, roughly 84% seen once. As to this clone: Its cognate antigen is unknown.

CDR1 and CDR2 (germline): MNHNS, SASEGT. This CDR3 spans 14 amino acids. V gave up 1 base and J gave up 1 base, with 7 bases separating them. Study conclusions and caveats: The dataset shows that most TCR sequences were rare, while some public TCRs occurred in many donors.

This chain joins TRBV6-1 and TRBJ1-1; D gene ambiguous. The origin of this receptor is a woman in her 30s in good health and CMV-seronegative. The sample was PBMCs. The CDR3 sequence: CASSEVVPNTEAFF. CDR3 nucleotide sequence: TGTGCCAGCAGTGAAGTAGTCCCGAACACTGAAGCTTTCTTT.